The present T cell receptor beta chain was sequenced within a study of Ad26.COV2.S vaccination and SARS-CoV-2 variants. For the study at large: The authors gave Ad26.COV2.S intramuscularly, either once or twice 56 days apart. The study, taken as a whole, reports: Spike-specific TCR breadth was greater in vaccine than placebo recipients.

Clones were read by immunoSEQ multiplex PCR, and TCRdb kept only the in-frame ones, dropping some. The repertoire holds about 680,000 clones, 70% to 90% seen once, with around 1.5% in the top ten. CDR1 MNHEY and CDR2 SVGEGT come from the germline V gene. V lost 6 bases to trimming and J lost 16 bases; unmatched junction nucleotides: 2. The CDR3 sequence is 10 residues long. Remarks on this clone: Its matching antigen is unknown.

As for treatment: around 19 received Ad26.COV2.S at low or high dose, single or two shots; about 5 received placebo; per-sample allocation not given. Sampling took place 63 days after the first vaccine or placebo injection. Aged 18-55 years, donor was enrolled in Boston in about 2020. This sequence joins TRBV6-2 or TRBV6-3 and TRBJ1-6; 8 bases match TRBD1. The sequences come from peripheral blood, collected in a trial of Ad26.COV2.S vaccine versus placebo. The sequence was obtained from a person between 18 and 60 years old who received the Ad26.COV2.S COVID-19 vaccine or a placebo. CDR3 loop: CASSDRGLHF. The DNA for the CDR3 is TGTGCCAGCAGCGACAGGGGTCTCCACTTT.